The entry below gives a single T cell receptor (beta chain) sequence along with its context. This sample was included in a study of blood T cell repertoires in COVID-19. Across the study: The United States, Italy and Spain supplied acute and convalescent COVID-19 samples. T cells, B-cell-depleted T cells, or PBMCs supplied cDNA or gDNA.

Germline lookup yields CDR1 SGDLS and CDR2 YYNGEE. Unmatched junction bases numbered 11, after V lost 0 bases and J lost 4 bases. CDR3 size: 18 residues. Authors' analysis steps: Counts of nucleated cells, estimated from reference gene primer amplification, were obtained. Some clones are missing from TCRdb's copy, which holds only in-frame ones; the method was immunoSEQ multiplex PCR. V, J and clone size are taken as reported in that table, and D and trimming were inferred from the DNA itself. Here the sample spans around 260,000 clones, less than 90% being singletons. The V call is TRBV9, the J call TRBJ2-2; TRBD2 matches at 8 bases. The receptor was isolated from a man aged 55 to 69 with acute or convalescent COVID-19. The material sequenced was peripheral blood. Here the CDR3 reads CASSVAGTGGPITGELFF. The DNA for the CDR3 is TGTGCCAGCAGCGTAGCTGGTACGGGAGGGCCAATCACCGGGGAGCTGTTTTTT.